The T cell receptor beta chain under discussion was sequenced for a study of OX40 agonist ivuxolimab in advanced cancers. On the study more broadly: An anti-OX40 (CD134) antibody with agonistic activity, ivuxolimab, was administered to patients.

Produced via immunoSEQ multiplex PCR; TCRdb's table is partial and in-frame only. The profile shows tens of thousands of clones, around 86% of them singletons. Cycle 7 day 1, cycle 4 day 1, and baseline were the timepoints at which blood was sampled. General study points: The antigens recognized by the expanded peripheral T cells, that is their antigen specificity, were not determined.

Germline CDR1 and CDR2: MDHEN and SYDVKM. The CDR3 totals 16 residues. Trimming stripped 6 bases from V and 1 base from J, with 16 bases between. This clone was detected a few times. Its antigen is as yet unknown. The material was CD4+ or CD8+ T cells sorted from blood, obtained in a trial of the OX40 agonist ivuxolimab. This sequence joins TRBV28 and TRBJ1-3, with D possibly TRBD1 on 5 matching bases. The receptor comes from an adult with an advanced solid tumor such as melanoma, head and neck, liver or kidney cancer. This CDR3 reads CASRGRRGASGNTIYF. CDR3 DNA: TGTGCCAGCAGGGGCCGAAGGGGCGCTTCTGGAAACACCATATATTTT.